In its sample, the clone carrying this T cell receptor beta chain was seen many times. Its antigen remains unidentified. TCRdb re-called the 5' RACE reads through MiXCR, storing one row per CDR3 protein. This repertoire shows around 64,000 distinct CDR3 sequences, more than 3% found once; its top ten account for more than 4.5%. These data originate in a study of neurological immune-mediated disorders. Broader study findings: The greatest TCR clonal expansion appeared in HTLV-1-associated myelopathy and the smallest, falling below healthy controls, in multiple sclerosis.

The germline CDR1 and CDR2 sequences are SGHRS and YFSETQ. The CDR3 spans 15 residues. Losses at the gene ends were 3 bases for V and 8 bases for J; bases not matched to a gene: 11. Sequencing was performed on PBMCs. The receptor was derived from a woman in her fifties or sixties with multiple sclerosis. The V and J genes are TRBV5-1 and TRBJ2-1; TRBD1 aligns across 7 bases. CDR3: CASSSNDRARYEQFF. The CDR3 DNA follows: TGCGCCAGCAGCTCGAACGACAGGGCCCGGTATGAGCAGTTCTTC.